This TCR beta chain derives from a study of shared clonotypes between healthy human individuals (dated by TCRdb to the early 2020s). As for the study more broadly: A few men and a couple of women, aged 18 to 49 years, made up the cohort. To estimate repertoire size and how much clonotypes are shared between individuals, the study performed deep sequencing of blood TCR repertoires from roughly five healthy adults. Between about 0.9 and 8.9 billion PBMCs per donor were obtained by leukapheresis. Different laboratories and diverse techniques were used to prepare libraries and sequence TCR repertoires, to increase sequencing depth and limit assay-specific biases. For each donor, CD4 naive and CD4 memory were each run on three plates, CD8 naive on two plates, and CD8 memory on one plate. Overall study results and their limits: Higher generation probabilities were observed for clonotypes shared by all four sorted-subset donors than for non-shared clonotypes. When several donors were compared, the shared fraction of clonotypes was 5% to 6.5% for naive CD4, around 3.6% for naive CD8, 2% to 2.5% for memory CD4, and 0.4% for memory CD8. Pairwise subsampling led to the expectation that sequencing depth would affect the degree of clonotype sharing among donors. The small number of donors limited the genetic and exposure-history diversity represented. Even with the large sequencing depth, rarefaction of the sorted-subset datasets indicated that sequencing was incomplete. Sampling was limited to blood, and TCR repertoires in tissue likely differ from TCR repertoires in blood. Naive subsets generally had larger estimated clonotype richness than memory subsets did.

Trimming removed 0 bases from V and 1 base from J, leaving 7 bases between the germline ends. Via the germline V gene, CDR1 is SGHRS and CDR2 YFSETQ. Reading from cysteine to phenylalanine, the CDR3 counts 14 amino acids. CDR3 DNA is the only sequence kept; it has 42 bases, read in frame from the first base. To note about this clone: The antigen it binds to is not known. No quality values exist for individual bases; no much larger clone is one base distant. The sample contains more than one DNA sequence encoding this CDR3.

The donors were healthy, HIV-negative adults with no recently reported acute infections or vaccinations. All donors were Caucasian adults living in Nashville, Tennessee, USA. CD4+ T cells were enriched by magnetic negative selection, after which naive cells were positively selected on CD45RA and the negative fraction was taken as the memory subset. Blood was collected by leukapheresis, and PBMCs were isolated by Ficoll-Histopaque density gradient centrifugation and then cryopreserved in liquid nitrogen vapor phase. Analytical flow cytometry was used to check the purity and quantity of each magnetically sorted T cell population. Genomic DNA was isolated from each sorted fraction and quantified by UV absorbance on a Nanodrop 2000c. Using the deep immunoSEQ assay, TCR CDR3 regions were amplified from genomic DNA by multiplex PCR. Extracted genomic DNA from each cell subset was distributed evenly across all wells of several immunoSEQ 96-well plates, and each plate was treated as a replicate. For sorted subsets, 150 to 200 ng genomic DNA, equal to about 30,000 T cell genomes, was loaded into each replicate PCR. Purified libraries were measured with a Qubit 3.0 fluorometer, size-checked on a Bioanalyzer 2100, and measured again with the KAPA Library Quantification kit. Every immunoSEQ 96-well plate was sequenced on a dedicated single-read 150-cycle Illumina NextSeq 550 flow cell. The source study handled its data this way. Because the immunoSEQ output included only junctional sequences and no quality scores, the filtering could not be the same as the filtering used for full-length reads. Sequences were annotated with PyIR, a Python wrapper for IgBLAST v1.9, using IMGT germline references to assign V/J genes and CDR3. Reads were filtered out if the reads had weak V/J assignments (E-value above 1e-6), no CDR3, stop codons, out-of-frame junctions, or ambiguous translated residues. V3J clonotypes were defined as sequences sharing an identical inferred V gene, J gene, and CDR3 amino acid sequence. The percentage overlap between two repertoires was calculated by dividing the number of shared unique clonotypes by the size of the smaller repertoire. Three approaches were used to assess repertoire richness: RTK rarefaction, the Chao1 estimator, and Recon v2.1 estimates of unobserved clonotypes. Generation probabilities were computed with OLGA for all TCRbeta clonotypes obtained by the gDNA method from four donors. Not all clones reach the TCRdb copy of this immuneACCESS table, which keeps in-frame sequences only. Checked studies attribute under half of the gap to unresolved V genes and leave the rest unexplained. V and J calls plus clone size are reproduced from that table; the DNA served to infer D and trimming. The sample table lists over 2 million clones, 85% to 95% of them with a count of one. The top ten constitute under 0.15% of the sample.

Sequenced input: naive CD4+ T cells sorted from blood. Reading the label with the study, this specimen's cell subset or site is: CD45RA+ positively selected. The receptor comes from a man between 18 and 35 years old in good health. The chain uses TRBV5-1 and TRBJ1-1; confidence is insufficient to name the D gene. The DNA sequence is given as TGCGCCAGCAGCTTGGAGGGAAGGAACACTGAAGCTTTCTTT. Translated, this gives CASSLEGRNTEAFF. The full variable domain, with segments outside the CDR3 supplied by the reference TRBV5-1 and TRBJ1-1 proteins, appears as KAGVTQTPRYLIKTRGQQVTLSCSPISGHRSVSWYQQTPGQGLQFLFEYFSETQRNKGNFPGRFSGRQFSNSRSEMNVSTLELGDSALYLCASSLEGRNTEAFFGQGTRLTVV.